These T cell receptor beta chains were read from a single sample in a study of cytomegalovirus exposure and HLA in healthy donors. TCRdb keeps only in-frame clones here, not all; method: immunoSEQ multiplex PCR. Of roughly 200,000 clones in the sample, roughly four fifths were seen once. What was sequenced was PBMCs. These receptors were collected from a man aged 50-60 years in good health and CMV-seronegative. CDR3s include the opening cysteine and the closing phenylalanine or tryptophan. The order of the fields is J gene, clone size, D gene, V gene, CDR3 DNA, CDR3 protein. A D gene is named only where the DNA matches it firmly. Clone size, where shown, is once, few, many, or a class for clones that have expanded.

>TRBJ2-5|.|TRBD2|TRBV11-2
TGTGCCAGCAGCCTCCAGGGACTAGCGGGAGAACGCAGGACCCAGTACTTC
CASSLQGLAGERRTQYF
>TRBJ2-2|.|TRBD2|TRBV27
TGTGCCAGCAGTCCGGGACGGGACTATAACACCGGGGAGCTGTTTTTT
CASSPGRDYNTGELFF
>TRBJ2-6|.|TRBD2|TRBV5-1
TGCGCCAGCAGCTTTACCGGACTAGAGGGGGCCAACGTCCTGACTTTC
CASSFTGLEGANVLTF
>TRBJ1-5|.|.|TRBV18
TGTGCCAGCTCACCTACAGGAGGGAATCAGCCCCAGCATTTT
CASSPTGGNQPQHF
>TRBJ1-4|.|.|TRBV2
TGTGCCAGCAGTCAGGACAGTTCTAATGAAAAACTGTTTTTT
CASSQDSSNEKLFF
>TRBJ2-7|.|TRBD2|TRBV7-3
TGTGCCAGCAGTCCCTTCGTACTAGCGGGGTCCTACGAGCAGTACTTC
CASSPFVLAGSYEQYF
>TRBJ2-7|once|.|TRBV21-1
TGTGCCAGCAGCAAAGGTCGTAGCCAGGGTGCCTACGAGCAGTACTTC
CASSKGRSQGAYEQYF
>TRBJ1-1|once|TRBD1|TRBV4-2
TGTGCCAGCAGCCAAGGCAGGGGGAGCACTGAAGCTTTCTTT
CASSQGRGSTEAFF
>TRBJ1-4|.|TRBD1|TRBV7-9
TGTGCCAGCAGCTCTAGGGGGCCCGGGGAAAAACTGTTTTTT
CASSSRGPGEKLFF
>TRBJ2-7|few|.|TRBV29-1
TGCAGCGTCGGACTTGCCTACGAGCAGTACTTC
CSVGLAYEQYF
>TRBJ1-6|.|.|TRBV19
TGTGCCAGTAGTATCGCAACAGGGACTTCACCCCTCCACTTT
CASSIATGTSPLHF
>TRBJ2-2|.|.|TRBV19
TGTGCCAGTAGTATGCAGGGTTCCGGGGAGCTGTTTTTT
CASSMQGSGELFF
>TRBJ1-2|.|.|TRBV10-3
TGTGCCATCAGTGATAGCACAGGGATAGGCCTTAACTATGGCTACCCCTTC
CAISDSTGIGLNYGYPF
>TRBJ1-2|.|TRBD1|TRBV13
TGTGCCAGCAGCTTAGTCGGTATTCGGACAGGGGGATACTATGGCTACACCTTC
CASSLVGIRTGGYYGYTF
>TRBJ2-7|.|.|TRBV5-5
TGTGCCAGCAGCTTACGCGGGGTGGCTTGGGAGCAGTACTTC
CASSLRGVAWEQYF
>TRBJ1-1|.|.|TRBV6-5
TGTGCCAGCAGGCTCGGTCGCACTGAAGCTTTCTTT
CASRLGRTEAFF